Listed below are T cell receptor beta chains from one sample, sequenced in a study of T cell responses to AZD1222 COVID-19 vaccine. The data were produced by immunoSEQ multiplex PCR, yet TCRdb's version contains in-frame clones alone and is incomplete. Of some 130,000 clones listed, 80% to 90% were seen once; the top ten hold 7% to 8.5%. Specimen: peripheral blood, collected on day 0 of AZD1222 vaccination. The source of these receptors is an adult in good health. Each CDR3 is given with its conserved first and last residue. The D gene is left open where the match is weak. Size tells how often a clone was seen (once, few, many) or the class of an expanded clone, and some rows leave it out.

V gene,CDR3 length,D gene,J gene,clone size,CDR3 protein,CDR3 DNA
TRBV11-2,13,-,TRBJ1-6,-,CASSSYYNSPLHF,TGTGCCAGCAGCTCCTACTATAATTCACCCCTCCACTTT
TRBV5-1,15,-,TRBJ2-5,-,CASSAEPGRQETQYF,TGCGCCAGCAGCGCAGAACCGGGACGGCAAGAGACCCAGTACTTC
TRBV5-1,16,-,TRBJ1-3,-,CASSPVVAGAGNTIYF,TGCGCCAGCAGCCCCGTTGTGGCGGGGGCTGGAAACACCATATATTTT
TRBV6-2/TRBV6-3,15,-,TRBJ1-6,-,CASSYSGRTNSPLHF,TGTGCCAGCAGTTACAGTGGGCGGACTAATTCACCCCTCCACTTT
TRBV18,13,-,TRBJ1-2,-,CASSPRQSYGYTF,TGTGCCAGCTCACCTCGACAGAGCTATGGCTACACCTTC
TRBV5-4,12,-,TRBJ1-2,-,CASGRDPYGYTF,TGTGCCAGCGGCCGAGACCCCTATGGCTACACCTTC
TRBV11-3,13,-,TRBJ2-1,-,CASSLTRFNEQFF,TGTGCCAGCAGCTTAACTCGTTTCAATGAGCAGTTCTTC
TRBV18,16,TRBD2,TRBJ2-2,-,CASSPRSGTGTGELFF,TGTGCCAGCTCACCACGTAGCGGGACGGGCACCGGGGAGCTGTTTTTT
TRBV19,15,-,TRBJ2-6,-,CASSPQVSGANVLTF,TGTGCCAGTAGTCCCCAAGTCTCTGGGGCCAACGTCCTGACTTTC
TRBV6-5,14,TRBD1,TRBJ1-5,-,CATRDSFSNQPQHF,TGTGCCACCCGGGACAGCTTCTCCAATCAGCCCCAGCATTTT
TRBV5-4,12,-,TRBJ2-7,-,CASSLPSREQYF,TGTGCCAGCTCCCTACCCAGTCGCGAGCAGTACTTC
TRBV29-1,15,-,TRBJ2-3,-,CSVEGATRITDTQYF,TGCAGCGTCGAGGGCGCGACGCGGATCACAGATACGCAGTATTTT
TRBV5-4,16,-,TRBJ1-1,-,CASSLGAANMNTEAFF,TGTGCCAGCAGCTTGGGAGCAGCGAATATGAACACTGAAGCTTTCTTT
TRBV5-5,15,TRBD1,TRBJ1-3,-,CASSGTGGFGNTIYF,TGTGCCAGCAGCGGAACAGGGGGCTTTGGAAACACCATATATTTT
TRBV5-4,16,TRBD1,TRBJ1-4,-,CASSLRQGAGGEKLFF,TGTGCCAGCAGCTTGAGACAGGGGGCTGGAGGTGAAAAACTGTTTTTT
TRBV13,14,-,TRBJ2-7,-,CASSSRTGSYEQYF,TGTGCCAGCAGCTCAAGGACTGGCTCCTACGAGCAGTACTTC
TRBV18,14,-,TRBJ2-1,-,CASSPNPDYNEQFF,TGTGCCAGCTCACCGAACCCCGACTACAATGAGCAGTTCTTC
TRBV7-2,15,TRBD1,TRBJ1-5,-,CASSLEDRGNQPQHF,TGTGCCAGCAGCTTAGAGGACAGGGGAAATCAGCCCCAGCATTTT
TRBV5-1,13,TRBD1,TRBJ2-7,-,CASSMGQAYEQYF,TGCGCCAGCAGCATGGGACAGGCGTACGAGCAGTACTTC
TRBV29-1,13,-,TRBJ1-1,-,CSVQEGRVTEAFF,TGCAGCGTGCAGGAAGGAAGAGTCACTGAAGCTTTCTTT
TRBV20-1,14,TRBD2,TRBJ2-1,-,CSASLLAGGMEQFF,TGCAGTGCTAGTCTGCTAGCGGGAGGAATGGAGCAGTTCTTC
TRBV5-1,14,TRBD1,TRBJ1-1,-,CASSPGQGGAEAFF,TGCGCCAGCAGCCCGGGACAGGGAGGGGCTGAAGCTTTCTTT
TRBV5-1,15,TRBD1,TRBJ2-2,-,CASSETGIGTGELFF,TGCGCCAGCAGCGAGACAGGGATTGGCACCGGGGAGCTGTTTTTT
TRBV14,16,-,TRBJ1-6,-,CASSRRDSAINSPLHF,TGTGCCAGCAGCCGAAGAGACAGTGCCATAAATTCACCCCTCCACTTT
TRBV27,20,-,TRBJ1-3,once,CASSPKAHTTGPTTGNTIYF,TGTGCCAGCAGTCCCAAAGCCCATACTACCGGGCCAACGACGGGAAACACCATATATTTT
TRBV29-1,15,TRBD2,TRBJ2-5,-,CSVNGASGGAETQYF,TGCAGCGTTAACGGGGCTAGCGGGGGGGCGGAGACCCAGTACTTC